In its sample, the clone carrying this T cell receptor beta chain was seen a few times. The antigen is undetermined. These data come from a study of identical twins. Study-wide results and caveats: The abundant beta clonotypes from cord blood had fewer insertions, and memory repertoires had none of this. Zero-insertion findings could be partly confounded by invariant cells (MAIT and iNKT cells). Findings depended on cross-sectional statistics rather than tracking the same donors.

V was pared by 3 bases and J by 7 bases, with 15 bases between. Germline CDR1 reads DFQATT; CDR2 reads SNEGSKA (reference sequence). The CDR3 has 13 amino acids. Carrying unique molecular identifiers, the cDNA also gained a universal primer site through template switching. TCRdb redid the calling of the 5' RACE reads with MiXCR, one entry per CDR3 protein. The sample carries 540,000 or so distinct CDR3 sequences, approximately 20% recorded once. These records were also assigned to another study, of yellow fever vaccine responses in identical twins.

This TCR was recovered from a woman under 30 in good health. The specimen was CD4+ T cells sorted from blood. The V call is TRBV20-1, the J call TRBJ1-1, with D possibly being TRBD1 (6 bases). The CDR3 loop reads CSASGDRKGEAFF. As DNA, the CDR3 is TGCAGTGCTAGTGGCGACAGGAAGGGTGAAGCTTTCTTT.